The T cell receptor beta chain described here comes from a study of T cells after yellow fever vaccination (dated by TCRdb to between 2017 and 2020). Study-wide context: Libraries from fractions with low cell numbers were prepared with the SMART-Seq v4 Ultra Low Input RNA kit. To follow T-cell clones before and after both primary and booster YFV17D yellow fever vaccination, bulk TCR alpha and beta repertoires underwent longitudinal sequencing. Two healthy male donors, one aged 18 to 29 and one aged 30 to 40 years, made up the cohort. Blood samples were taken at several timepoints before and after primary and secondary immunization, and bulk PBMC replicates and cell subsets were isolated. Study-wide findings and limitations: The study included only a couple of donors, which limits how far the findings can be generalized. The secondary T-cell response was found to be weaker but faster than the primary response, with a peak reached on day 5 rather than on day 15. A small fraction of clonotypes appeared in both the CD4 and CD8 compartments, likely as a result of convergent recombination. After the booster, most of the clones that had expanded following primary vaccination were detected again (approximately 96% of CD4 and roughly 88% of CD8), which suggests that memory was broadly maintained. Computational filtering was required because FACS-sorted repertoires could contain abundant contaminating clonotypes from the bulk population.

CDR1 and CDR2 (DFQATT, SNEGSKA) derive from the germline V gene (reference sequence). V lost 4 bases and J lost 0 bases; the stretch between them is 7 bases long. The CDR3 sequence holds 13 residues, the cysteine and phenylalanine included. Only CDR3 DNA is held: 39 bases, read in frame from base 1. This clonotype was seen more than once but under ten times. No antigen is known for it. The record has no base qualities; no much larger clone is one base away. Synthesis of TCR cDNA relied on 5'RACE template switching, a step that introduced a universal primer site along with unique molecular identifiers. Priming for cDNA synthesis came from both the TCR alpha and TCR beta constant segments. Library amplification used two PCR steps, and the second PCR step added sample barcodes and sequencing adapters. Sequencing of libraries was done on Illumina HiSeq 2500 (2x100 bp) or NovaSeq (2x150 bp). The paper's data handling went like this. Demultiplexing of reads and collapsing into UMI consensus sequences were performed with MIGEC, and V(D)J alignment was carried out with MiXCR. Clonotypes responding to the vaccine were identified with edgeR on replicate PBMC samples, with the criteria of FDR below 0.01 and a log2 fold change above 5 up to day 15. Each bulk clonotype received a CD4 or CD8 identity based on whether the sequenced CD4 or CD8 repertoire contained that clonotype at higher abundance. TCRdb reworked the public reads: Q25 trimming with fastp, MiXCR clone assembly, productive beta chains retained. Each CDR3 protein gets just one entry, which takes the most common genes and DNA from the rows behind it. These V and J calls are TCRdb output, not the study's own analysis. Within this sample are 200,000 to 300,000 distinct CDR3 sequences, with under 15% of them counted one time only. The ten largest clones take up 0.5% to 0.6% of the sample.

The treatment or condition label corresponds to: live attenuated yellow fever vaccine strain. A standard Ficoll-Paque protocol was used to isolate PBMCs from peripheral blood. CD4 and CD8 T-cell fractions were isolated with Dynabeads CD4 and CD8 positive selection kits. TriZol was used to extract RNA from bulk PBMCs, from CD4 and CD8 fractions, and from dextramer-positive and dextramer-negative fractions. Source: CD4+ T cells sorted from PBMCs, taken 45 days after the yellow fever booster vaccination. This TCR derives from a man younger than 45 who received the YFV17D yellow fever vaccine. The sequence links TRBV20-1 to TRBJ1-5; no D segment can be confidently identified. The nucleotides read TGCAGTGCTAACGTGGTTAGCAATCAGCCCCAGCATTTT. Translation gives CSANVVSNQPQHF.